This TCR beta chain was obtained from a study of T cells after yellow fever vaccination. Study findings and constraints: Reappearing after the booster were most of the clones from primary vaccination (around 96% CD4, around 90% CD8). The bulk population could contribute abundant contaminating clonotypes to FACS-sorted repertoires. Researchers report a weaker secondary response that nonetheless peaked faster, day 5 versus 15.

A process of 5'RACE template switching, which added a universal primer site and UMIs, was used to make TCR cDNA. Via MiXCR, TCRdb re-called the 5' RACE reads, giving one row per CDR3 protein. The sample holds about 310,000 distinct CDR3 sequences, approximately 3.9% seen once. This clonotype was observed many times. Antigen unknown. The sequence derives from a man aged 18-30 years who received the YFV17D yellow fever vaccine. Material: PBMCs, obtained on the day of the yellow fever booster vaccination.

The CDR3 DNA is TGTGCCAGCAGCTCGATGTCCCAGGGGAACACTGAAGCTTTCTTT. It is translated as CASSSMSQGNTEAFF. The chain links TRBV7-2 to TRBJ1-1; possible D gene TRBD1, 5 bases. Looked up from germline, CDR1 is SGHTA and CDR2 is FQGNSA. V lost 4 bases to trimming and J lost 1 base, with 13 bases between them. The CDR3 runs to 15 residues.